This TCR beta chain was found in a study of identical twins. This clonotype was recorded a few times. Its target is unknown. The CDR3 loop spans 13 amino acids. Germline V gene sequence: CDR1 SQVTM, CDR2 ANQGSEA. Deletions cut 3 bases from V and 3 bases from J, with 9 bases between. Study-wide results and caveats: Interpretation of the results relied on cross-sectional statistical analysis and not on following the same donors. Beta clonotypes that were abundant in cord blood contained fewer insertions, a pattern absent from memory repertoires.

Template switching added a universal primer binding site, and final cDNA carried unique molecular identifiers. MiXCR was run by TCRdb on the 5' RACE reads, yielding one entry per CDR3 protein. The table lists 450,000 to 650,000 distinct CDR3 sequences, over 8.5% of them singletons. These data were likewise used in another study, on yellow fever vaccine responses in identical twins. That paper notes: Twins showed a vaccine T cell response that reportedly seemed partly convergent, partly personalized.

The sequence came from a woman under 30 in good health. The chain employs TRBV29-1 and TRBJ2-1; D is unresolved. The source material was PBMCs. CDR3 sequence: CSVDELGYNEQFF. CDR3 nucleotides: TGCAGCGTTGACGAACTCGGCTACAATGAGCAGTTCTTC.